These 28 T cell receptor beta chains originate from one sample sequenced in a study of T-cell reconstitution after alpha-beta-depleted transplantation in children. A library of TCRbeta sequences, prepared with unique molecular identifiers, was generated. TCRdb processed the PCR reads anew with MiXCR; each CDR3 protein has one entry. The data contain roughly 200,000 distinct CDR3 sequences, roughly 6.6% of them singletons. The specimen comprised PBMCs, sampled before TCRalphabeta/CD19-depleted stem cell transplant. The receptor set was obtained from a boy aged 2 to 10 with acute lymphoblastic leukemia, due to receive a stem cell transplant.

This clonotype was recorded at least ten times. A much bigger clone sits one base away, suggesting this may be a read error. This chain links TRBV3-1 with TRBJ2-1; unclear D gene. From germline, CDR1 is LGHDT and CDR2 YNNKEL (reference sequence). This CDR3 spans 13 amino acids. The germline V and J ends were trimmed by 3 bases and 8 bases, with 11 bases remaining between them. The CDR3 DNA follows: TGTGCCAGCAGCCATCTGACCCTATATGAGCAGTTCTTC. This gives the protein CASSHLTLYEQFF.

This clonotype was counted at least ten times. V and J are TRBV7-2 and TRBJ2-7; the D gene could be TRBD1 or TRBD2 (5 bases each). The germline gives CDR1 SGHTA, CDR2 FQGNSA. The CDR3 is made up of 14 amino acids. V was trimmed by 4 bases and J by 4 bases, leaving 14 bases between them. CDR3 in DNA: TGTGCCAGCAGCTGGGACGGAGGATCATACGAGCAGTACTTC. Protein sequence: CASSWDGGSYEQYF.

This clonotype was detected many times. CDR3 protein: CSASLTGYNEQFF. CDR3 DNA sequence: TGCAGTGCTAGTTTAACCGGCTACAATGAGCAGTTCTTC. The chain carries TRBV20-1 and TRBJ2-1; D is unresolved. The CDR3 contains 13 residues. Per the germline V gene, CDR1 is DFQATT and CDR2 is SNEGSKA (reference sequence). V was clipped by 3 bases and J by 3 bases, with 9 bases between them.

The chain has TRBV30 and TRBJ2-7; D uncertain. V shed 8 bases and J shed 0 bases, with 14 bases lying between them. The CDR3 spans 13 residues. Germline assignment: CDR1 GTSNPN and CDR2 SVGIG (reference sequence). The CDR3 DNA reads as TGTGCCGTGGGCCATGAGAGCTCCTACGAGCAGTACTTC. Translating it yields CAVGHESSYEQYF.

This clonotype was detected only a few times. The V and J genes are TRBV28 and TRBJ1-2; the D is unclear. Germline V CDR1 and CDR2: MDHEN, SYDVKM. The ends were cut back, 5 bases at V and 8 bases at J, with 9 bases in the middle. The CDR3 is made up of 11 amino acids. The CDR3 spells CASSNHQGYTF. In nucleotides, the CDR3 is TGTGCCAGCAGTAATCATCAGGGCTACACCTTC.

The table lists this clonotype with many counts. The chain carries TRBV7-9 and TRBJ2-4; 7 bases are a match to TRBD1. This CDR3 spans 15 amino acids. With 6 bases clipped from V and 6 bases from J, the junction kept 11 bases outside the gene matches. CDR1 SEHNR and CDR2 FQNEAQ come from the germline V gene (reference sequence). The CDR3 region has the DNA TGTGCCAGCAGTTCGACAGGGCCCCGAGGAAACATTCAGTACTTC. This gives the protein CASSSTGPRGNIQYF.

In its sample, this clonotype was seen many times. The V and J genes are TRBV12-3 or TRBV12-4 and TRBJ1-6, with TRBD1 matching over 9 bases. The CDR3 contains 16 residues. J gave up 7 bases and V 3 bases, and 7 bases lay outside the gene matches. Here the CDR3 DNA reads TGTGCCAGCAGTTTTTTAGCGGGACAGGGCAATTCACCCCTCCACTTT. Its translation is CASSFLAGQGNSPLHF.

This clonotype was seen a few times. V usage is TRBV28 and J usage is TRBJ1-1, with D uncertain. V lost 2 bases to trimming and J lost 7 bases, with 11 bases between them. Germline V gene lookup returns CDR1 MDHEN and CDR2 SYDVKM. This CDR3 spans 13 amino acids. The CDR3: CASSLSLTSEAFF. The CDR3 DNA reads TGTGCCAGCAGTTTAAGTTTGACAAGTGAAGCTTTCTTT.

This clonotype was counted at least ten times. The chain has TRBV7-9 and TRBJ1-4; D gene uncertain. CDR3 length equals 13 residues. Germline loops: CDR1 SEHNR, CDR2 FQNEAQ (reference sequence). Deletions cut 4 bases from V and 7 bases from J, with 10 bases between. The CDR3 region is CASSSNSGEKLFF. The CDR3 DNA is TGTGCCAGCAGCTCTAACAGCGGTGAAAAACTGTTTTTT.

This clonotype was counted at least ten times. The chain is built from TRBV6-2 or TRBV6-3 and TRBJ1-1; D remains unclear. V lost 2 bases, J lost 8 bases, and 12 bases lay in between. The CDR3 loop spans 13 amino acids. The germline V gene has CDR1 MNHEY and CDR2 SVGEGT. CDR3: CASSYRAGSEAFF. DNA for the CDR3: TGTGCCAGCAGTTACCGGGCAGGCAGCGAAGCTTTCTTT.

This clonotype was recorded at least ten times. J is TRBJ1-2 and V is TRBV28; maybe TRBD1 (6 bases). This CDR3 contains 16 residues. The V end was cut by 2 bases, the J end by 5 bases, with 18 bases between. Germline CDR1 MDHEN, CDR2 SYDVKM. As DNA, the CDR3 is TGTGCCAGCAGTTTAGCTACCATCGCAGGGGATTATGGCTACACCTTC. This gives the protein CASSLATIAGDYGYTF.

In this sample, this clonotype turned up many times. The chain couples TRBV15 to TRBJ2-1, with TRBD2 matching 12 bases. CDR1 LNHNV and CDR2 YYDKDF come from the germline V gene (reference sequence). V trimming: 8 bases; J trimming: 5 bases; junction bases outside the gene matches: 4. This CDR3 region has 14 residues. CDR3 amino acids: CATQTSGSDNEQFF. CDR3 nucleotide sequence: TGTGCCACCCAGACTAGCGGGAGTGACAATGAGCAGTTCTTC.

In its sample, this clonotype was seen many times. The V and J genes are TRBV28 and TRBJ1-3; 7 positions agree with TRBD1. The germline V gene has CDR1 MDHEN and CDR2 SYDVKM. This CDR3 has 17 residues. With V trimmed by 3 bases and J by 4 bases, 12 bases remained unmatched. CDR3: CASSLDQQGSGGNTIYF. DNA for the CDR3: TGTGCCAGCAGTTTGGACCAACAGGGGTCGGGGGGAAACACCATATATTTT.

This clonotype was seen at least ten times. The CDR3 protein is CASSFTGTTDTQYF. CDR3 DNA sequence: TGTGCCAGCAGCTTCACCGGGACCACAGATACGCAGTATTTT. This sequence joins TRBV7-2 and TRBJ2-3; D is possibly TRBD1 or TRBD2 (5 bases each). The CDR3 consists of 14 residues. The V end was cut by 3 bases, the J end by 2 bases, with 9 bases between. Germline CDR1 and CDR2: SGHTA and FQGNSA.

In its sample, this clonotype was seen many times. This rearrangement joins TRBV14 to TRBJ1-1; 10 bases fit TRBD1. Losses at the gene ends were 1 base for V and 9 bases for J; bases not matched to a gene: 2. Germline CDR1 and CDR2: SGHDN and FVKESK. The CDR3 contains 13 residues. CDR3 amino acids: CASSQGTGGKAFF. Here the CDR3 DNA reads TGTGCCAGCAGCCAAGGGACAGGGGGGAAAGCTTTCTTT. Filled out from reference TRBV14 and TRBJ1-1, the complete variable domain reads EAGVTQFPSHSVIEKGQTVTLRCDPISGHDNLYWYRRVMGKEIKFLLHFVKESKQDESGMPNNRFLAERTGGTYSTLKVQPAELEDSGVYFCASSQGTGGKAFFGQGTRLTVV.

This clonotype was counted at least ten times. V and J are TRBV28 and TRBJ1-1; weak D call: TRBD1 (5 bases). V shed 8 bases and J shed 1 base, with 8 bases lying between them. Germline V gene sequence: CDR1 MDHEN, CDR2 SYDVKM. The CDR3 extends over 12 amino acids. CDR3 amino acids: CASGGGNTEAFF. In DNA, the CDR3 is TGTGCCAGCGGTGGGGGGAACACTGAAGCTTTCTTT.

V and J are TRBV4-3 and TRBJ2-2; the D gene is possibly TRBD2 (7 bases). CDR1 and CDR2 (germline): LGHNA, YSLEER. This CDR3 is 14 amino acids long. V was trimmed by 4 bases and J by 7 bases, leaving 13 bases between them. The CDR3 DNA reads TGCGCCAGCAGCCGGGTGGGGGGGCTCGGGGAGCTGTTTTTT. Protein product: CASSRVGGLGELFF.

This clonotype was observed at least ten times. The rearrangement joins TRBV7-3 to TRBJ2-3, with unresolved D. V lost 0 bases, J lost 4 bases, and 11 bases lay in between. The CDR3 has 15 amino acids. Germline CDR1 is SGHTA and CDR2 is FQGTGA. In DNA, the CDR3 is TGTGCCAGCAGCTTAACGTTAACGGACCCAGATACGCAGTATTTT. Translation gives CASSLTLTDPDTQYF.

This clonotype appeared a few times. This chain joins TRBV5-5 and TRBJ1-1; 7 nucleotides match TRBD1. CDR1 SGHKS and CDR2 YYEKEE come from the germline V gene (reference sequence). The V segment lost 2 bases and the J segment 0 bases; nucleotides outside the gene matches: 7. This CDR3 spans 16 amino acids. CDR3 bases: TGTGCCAGCAGCTTTTTCCTCGGGACAGTGAACACTGAAGCTTTCTTT. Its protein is CASSFFLGTVNTEAFF.

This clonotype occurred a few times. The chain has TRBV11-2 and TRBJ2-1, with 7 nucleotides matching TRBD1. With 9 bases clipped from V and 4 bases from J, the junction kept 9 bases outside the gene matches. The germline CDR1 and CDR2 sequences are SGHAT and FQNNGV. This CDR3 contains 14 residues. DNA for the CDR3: TGTGCCAGTGACCGGGACAGATTTTACAATGAGCAGTTCTTC. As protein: CASDRDRFYNEQFF.

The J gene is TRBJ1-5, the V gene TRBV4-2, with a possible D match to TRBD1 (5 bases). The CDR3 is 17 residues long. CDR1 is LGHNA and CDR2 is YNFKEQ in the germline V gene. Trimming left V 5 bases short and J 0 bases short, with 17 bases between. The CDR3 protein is CASSFGVRDYSNQPQHF. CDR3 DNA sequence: TGTGCCAGCAGCTTTGGGGTCAGGGACTATAGCAATCAGCCCCAGCATTTT.

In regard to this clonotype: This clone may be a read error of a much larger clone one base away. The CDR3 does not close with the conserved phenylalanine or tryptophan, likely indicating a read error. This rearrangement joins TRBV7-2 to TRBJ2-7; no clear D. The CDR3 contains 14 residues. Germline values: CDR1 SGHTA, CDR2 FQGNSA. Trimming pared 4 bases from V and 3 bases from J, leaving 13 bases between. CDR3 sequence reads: CASSSNPHDYEQYS. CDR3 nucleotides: TGTGCCAGCAGCTCCAACCCTCACGACTACGAGCAGTACTCC.

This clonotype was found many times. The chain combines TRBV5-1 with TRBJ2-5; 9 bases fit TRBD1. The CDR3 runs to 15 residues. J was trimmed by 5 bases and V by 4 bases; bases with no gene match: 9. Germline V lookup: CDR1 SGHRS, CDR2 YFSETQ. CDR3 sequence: CASSPQQGAWETQYF. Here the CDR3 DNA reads TGCGCCAGCAGCCCCCAACAGGGGGCGTGGGAGACCCAGTACTTC.

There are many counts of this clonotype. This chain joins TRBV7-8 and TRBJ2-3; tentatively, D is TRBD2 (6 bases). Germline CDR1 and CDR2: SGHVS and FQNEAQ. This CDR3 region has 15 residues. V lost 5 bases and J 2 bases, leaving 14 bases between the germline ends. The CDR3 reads CASSHYGGTTDTQYF. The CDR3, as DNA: TGTGCCAGCAGCCATTACGGAGGGACCACAGATACGCAGTATTTT. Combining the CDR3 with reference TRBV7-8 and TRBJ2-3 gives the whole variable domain GAGVSQSPRYKVAKRGQDVALRCDPISGHVSLFWYQQALGQGPEFLTYFQNEAQLDKSGLPSDRFFAERPEGSVSTLKIQRTQQEDSAVYLCASSHYGGTTDTQYFGPGTRLTVL.

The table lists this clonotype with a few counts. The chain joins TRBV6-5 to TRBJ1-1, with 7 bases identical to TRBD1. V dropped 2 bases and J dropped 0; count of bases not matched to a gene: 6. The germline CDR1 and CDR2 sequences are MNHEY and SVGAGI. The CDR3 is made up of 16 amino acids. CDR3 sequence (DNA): TGTGCCAGCAGTTACCCGAGGGACAGAGTGAACACTGAAGCTTTCTTT. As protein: CASSYPRDRVNTEAFF.

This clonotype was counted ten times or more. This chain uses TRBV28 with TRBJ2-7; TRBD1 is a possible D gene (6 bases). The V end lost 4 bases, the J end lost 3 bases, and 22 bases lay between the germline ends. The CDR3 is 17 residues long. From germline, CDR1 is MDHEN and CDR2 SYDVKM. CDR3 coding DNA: TGTGCCAGCAGTTATGGGGGCCCTAGGTACATCTACTACGAGCAGTACTTC. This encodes CASSYGGPRYIYYEQYF. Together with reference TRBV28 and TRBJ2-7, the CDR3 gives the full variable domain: DVKVTQSSRYLVKRTGEKVFLECVQDMDHENMFWYRQDPGLGLRLIYFSYDVKMKEKGDIPEGYSVSREKKERFSLILESASTNQTSMYLCASSYGGPRYIYYEQYFGPGTRLTVT.

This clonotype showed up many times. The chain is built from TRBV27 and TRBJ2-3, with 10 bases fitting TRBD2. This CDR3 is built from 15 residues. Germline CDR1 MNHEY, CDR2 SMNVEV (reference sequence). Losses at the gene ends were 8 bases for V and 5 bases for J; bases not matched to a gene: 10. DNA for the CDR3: TGTGCCAGCGAGAGTAGCCTAGCGGGAGAAGATACGCAGTATTTT. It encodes CASESSLAGEDTQYF.

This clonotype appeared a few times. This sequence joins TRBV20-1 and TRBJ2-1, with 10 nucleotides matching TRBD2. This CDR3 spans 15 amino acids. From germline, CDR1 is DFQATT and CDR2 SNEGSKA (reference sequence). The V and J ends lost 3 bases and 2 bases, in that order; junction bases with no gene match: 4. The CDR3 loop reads CSASSLAGPYNEQFF. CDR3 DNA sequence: TGCAGTGCTAGTTCACTAGCGGGGCCCTACAATGAGCAGTTCTTC.